This T cell receptor (beta chain) appears in the sequencing data of a study of blood T cell repertoires in COVID-19. Repertoires were generated with immunoSEQ multiplex PCR, while TCRdb's copy carries only in-frame clones and drops some. The data contain approximately 200,000 clones, about 81% of them singletons. Germline V lookup: CDR1 SGDLS, CDR2 YYNGEE. V lost 3 bases and J 0 bases, leaving 22 bases between the germline ends. The CDR3 contains 19 residues. Individuals drawn from about two dozen US areas were roughly 18 to 95 years old. Participants were placed into cohorts based on the clinical history they reported.

Sequencing used PBMCs or T cells enriched from blood (not recorded which). The rearrangement links TRBV9 to TRBJ1-3; D call uncertain. The clonotype originates from a woman aged 25 to 39 who had recovered from COVID-19. DNA of the CDR3: TGTGCCAGCAGCGCGGGAGGCGGCCCAAACATTATCTCTGGAAACACCATATATTTT. This codes for CASSAGGGPNIISGNTIYF.